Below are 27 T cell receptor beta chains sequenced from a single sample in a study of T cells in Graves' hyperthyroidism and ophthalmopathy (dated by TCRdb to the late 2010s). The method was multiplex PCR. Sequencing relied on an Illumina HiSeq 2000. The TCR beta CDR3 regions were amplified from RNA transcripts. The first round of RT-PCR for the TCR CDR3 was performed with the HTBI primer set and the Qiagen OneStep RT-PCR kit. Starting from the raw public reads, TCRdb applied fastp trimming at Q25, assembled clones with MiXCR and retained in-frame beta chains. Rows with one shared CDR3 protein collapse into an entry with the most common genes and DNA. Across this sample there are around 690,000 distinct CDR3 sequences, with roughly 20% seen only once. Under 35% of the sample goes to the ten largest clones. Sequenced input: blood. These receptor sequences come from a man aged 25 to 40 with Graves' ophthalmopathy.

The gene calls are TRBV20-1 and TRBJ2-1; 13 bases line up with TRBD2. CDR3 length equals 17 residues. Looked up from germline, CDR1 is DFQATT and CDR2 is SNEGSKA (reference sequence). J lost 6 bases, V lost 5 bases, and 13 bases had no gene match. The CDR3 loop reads CSAWTEPGLAGSNEQFF. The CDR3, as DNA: TGCAGTGCTTGGACAGAGCCGGGACTAGCGGGGTCCAATGAGCAGTTCTTC.

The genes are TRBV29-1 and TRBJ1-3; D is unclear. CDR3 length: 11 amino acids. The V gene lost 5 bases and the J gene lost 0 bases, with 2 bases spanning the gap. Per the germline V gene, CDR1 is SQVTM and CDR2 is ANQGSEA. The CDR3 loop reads CSVRSGNTIYF. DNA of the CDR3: TGCAGCGTTCGCTCTGGAAACACCATATATTTT.

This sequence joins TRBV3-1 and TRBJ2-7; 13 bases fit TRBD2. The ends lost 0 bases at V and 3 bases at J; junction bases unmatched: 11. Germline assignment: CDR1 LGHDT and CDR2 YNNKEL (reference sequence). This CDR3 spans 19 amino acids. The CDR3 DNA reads TGTGCCAGCAGCCAAGAGACAGCCTGGACTAGCGGGAGTTTCTACGAGCAGTACTTC. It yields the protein CASSQETAWTSGSFYEQYF.

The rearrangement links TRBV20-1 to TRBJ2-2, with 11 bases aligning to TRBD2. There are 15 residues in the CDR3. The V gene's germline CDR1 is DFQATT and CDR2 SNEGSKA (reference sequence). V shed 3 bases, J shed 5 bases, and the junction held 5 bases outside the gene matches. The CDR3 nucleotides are TGCAGTGCTAGTAGCGGGAGGGCCTGGACCGGGGAGCTGTTTTTT. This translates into CSASSGRAWTGELFF.

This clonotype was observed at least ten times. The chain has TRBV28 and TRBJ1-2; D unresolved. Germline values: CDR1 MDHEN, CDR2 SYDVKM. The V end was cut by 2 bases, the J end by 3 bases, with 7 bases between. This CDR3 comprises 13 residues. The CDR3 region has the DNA TGTGCCAGCAGTTTACCAGAGCACTATGGCTACACCTTC. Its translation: CASSLPEHYGYTF.

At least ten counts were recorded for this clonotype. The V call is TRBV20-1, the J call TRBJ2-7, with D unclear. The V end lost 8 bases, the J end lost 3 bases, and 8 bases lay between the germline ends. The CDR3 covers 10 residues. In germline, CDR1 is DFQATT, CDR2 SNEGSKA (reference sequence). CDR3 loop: CSPDNYEQYF. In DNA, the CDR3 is TGCAGTCCCGACAACTACGAGCAGTACTTC.

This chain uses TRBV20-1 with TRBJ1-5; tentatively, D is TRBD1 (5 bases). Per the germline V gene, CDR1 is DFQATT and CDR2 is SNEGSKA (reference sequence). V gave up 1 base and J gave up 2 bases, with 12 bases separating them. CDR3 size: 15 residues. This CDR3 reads CSARVGEMGNQPQHF. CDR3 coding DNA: TGCAGTGCTAGAGTGGGGGAGATGGGCAATCAGCCCCAGCATTTT.

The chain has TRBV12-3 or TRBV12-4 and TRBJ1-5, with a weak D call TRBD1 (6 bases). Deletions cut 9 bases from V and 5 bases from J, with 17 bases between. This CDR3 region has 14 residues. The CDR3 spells CARSGGDTYQPQHF. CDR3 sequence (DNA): TGTGCCAGGAGTGGGGGGGACACCTATCAGCCCCAGCATTTT.

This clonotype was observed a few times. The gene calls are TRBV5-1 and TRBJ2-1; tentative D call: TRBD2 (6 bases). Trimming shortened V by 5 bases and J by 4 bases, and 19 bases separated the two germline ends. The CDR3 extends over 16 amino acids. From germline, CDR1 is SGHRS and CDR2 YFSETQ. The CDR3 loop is CASSLGTPILYNEQFF. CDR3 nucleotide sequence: TGCGCCAGCAGTCTCGGGACTCCCATCTTGTACAATGAGCAGTTCTTC.

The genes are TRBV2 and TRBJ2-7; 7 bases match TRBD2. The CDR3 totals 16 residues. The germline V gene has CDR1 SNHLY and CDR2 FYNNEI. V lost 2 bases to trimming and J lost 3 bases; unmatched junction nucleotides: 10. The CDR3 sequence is CASSELASGPNYEQYF. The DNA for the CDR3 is TGTGCCAGCAGTGAATTGGCTAGCGGTCCTAACTACGAGCAGTACTTC. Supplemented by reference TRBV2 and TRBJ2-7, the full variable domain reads EPEVTQTPSHQVTQMGQEVILRCVPISNHLYFYWYRQILGQKVEFLVSFYNNEISEKSEIFDDQFSVERPDGSNFTLKIRSTKLEDSAMYFCASSELASGPNYEQYFGPGTRLTVT.

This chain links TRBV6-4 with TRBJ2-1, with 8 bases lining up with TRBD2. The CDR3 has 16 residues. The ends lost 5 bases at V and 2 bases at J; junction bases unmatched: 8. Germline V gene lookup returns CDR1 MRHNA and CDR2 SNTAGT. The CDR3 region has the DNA TGTGCCAGCAGTCACCAGTCTAGCGGGCCCTACAATGAGCAGTTCTTC. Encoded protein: CASSHQSSGPYNEQFF.

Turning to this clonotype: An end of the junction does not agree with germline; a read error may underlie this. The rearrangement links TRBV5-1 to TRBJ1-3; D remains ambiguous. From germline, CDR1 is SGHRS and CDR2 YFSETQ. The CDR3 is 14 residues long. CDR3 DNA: TGTGCCAGCAGCACACACAGCTCTGGAAACACCATATATTTT. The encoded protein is CASSTHSSGNTIYF.

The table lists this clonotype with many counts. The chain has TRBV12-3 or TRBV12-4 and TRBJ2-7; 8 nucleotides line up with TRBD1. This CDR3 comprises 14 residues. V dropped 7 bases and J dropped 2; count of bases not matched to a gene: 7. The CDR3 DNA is TGTGCCAGCACTTCCGGGACAGGAGCCTACGAGCAGTACTTC. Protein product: CASTSGTGAYEQYF.

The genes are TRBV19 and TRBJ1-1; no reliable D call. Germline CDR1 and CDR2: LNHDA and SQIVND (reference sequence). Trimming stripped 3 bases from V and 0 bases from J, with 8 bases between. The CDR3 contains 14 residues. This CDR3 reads CASSISRMNTEAFF. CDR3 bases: TGTGCCAGTAGTATCTCGCGGATGAACACTGAAGCTTTCTTT.

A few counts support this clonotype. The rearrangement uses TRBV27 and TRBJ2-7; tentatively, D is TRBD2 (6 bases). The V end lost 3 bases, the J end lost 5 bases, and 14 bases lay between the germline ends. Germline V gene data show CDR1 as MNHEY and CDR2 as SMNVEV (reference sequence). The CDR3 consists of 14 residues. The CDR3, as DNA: TGTGCCAGCAGTTTTGCTAGCGCCTTCCACGAGCAGTACTTC. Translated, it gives CASSFASAFHEQYF.

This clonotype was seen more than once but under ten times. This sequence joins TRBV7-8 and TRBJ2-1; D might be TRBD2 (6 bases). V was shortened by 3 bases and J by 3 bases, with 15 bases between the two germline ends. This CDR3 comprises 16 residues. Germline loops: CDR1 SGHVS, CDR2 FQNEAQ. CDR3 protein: CASSLVGGILYNEQFF. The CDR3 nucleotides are TGTGCCAGCAGCTTGGTCGGCGGGATCCTCTACAATGAGCAGTTCTTC. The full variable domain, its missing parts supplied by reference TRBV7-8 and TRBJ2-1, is GAGVSQSPRYKVAKRGQDVALRCDPISGHVSLFWYQQALGQGPEFLTYFQNEAQLDKSGLPSDRFFAERPEGSVSTLKIQRTQQEDSAVYLCASSLVGGILYNEQFFGPGTRLTVL.

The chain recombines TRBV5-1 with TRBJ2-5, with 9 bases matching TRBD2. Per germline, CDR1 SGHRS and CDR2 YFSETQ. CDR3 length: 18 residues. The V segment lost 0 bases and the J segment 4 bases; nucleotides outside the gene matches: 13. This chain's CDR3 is CASSLAPDYSGSRETQYF. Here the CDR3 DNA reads TGCGCCAGCAGCTTGGCCCCTGATTATAGCGGGAGCCGAGAGACCCAGTACTTC.

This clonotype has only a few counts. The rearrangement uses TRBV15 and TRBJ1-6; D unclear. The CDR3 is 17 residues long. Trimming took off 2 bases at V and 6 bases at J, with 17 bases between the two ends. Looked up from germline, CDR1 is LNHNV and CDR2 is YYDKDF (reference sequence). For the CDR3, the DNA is TGTGCCACCAGCAGACGGACCGACTGGAAAATTAATTCACCCCTCCACTTT. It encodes CATSRRTDWKINSPLHF.

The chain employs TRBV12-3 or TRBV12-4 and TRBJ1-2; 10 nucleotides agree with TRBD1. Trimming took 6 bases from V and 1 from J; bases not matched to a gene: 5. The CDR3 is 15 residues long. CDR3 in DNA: TGTGCCAGCAGCCGGACAGGGGGGAATAACTATGGCTACACCTTC. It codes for CASSRTGGNNYGYTF.

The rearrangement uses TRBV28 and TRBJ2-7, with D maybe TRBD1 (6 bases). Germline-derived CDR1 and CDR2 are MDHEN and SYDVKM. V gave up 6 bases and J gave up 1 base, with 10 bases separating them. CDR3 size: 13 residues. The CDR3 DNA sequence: TGTGCCAGCAGAAGTCAGGGGTCCTACGAGCAGTACTTC. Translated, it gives CASRSQGSYEQYF.

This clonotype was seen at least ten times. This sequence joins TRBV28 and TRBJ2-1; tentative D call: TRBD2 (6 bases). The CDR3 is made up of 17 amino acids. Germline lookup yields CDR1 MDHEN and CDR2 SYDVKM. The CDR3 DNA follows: TGTGCTTGTGGTCCGGGCGCGGGGTTAGGGGACTACAATGAGCAGTTCTTC. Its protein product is CACGPGAGLGDYNEQFF.

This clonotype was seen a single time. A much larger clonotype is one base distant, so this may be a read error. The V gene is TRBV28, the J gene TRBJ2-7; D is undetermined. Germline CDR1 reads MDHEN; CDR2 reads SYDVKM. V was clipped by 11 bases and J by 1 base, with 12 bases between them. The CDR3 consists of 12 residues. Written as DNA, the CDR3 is TGTGCCGCCCAGCCCGAATCCTACGAGCAGTACTTC. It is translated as CAAQPESYEQYF.

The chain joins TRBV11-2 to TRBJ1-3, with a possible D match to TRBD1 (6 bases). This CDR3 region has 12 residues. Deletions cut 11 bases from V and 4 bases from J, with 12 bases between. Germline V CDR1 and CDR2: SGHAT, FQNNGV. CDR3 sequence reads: CARGGPGNTIYF. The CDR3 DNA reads TGTGCCCGCGGGGGGCCCGGAAACACCATATATTTT.

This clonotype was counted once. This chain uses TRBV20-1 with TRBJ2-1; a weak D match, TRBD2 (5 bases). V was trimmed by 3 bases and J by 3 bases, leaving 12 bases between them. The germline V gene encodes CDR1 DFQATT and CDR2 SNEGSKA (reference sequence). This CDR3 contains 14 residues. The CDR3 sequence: CSASGLAHYNEQFF. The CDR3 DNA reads TGCAGTGCTAGTGGGCTAGCACACTACAATGAGCAGTTCTTC.

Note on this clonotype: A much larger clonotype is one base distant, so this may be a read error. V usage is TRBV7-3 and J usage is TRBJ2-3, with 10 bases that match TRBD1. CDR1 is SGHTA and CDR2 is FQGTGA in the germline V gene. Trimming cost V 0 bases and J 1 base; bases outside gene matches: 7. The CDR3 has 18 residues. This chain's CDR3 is CASSLTATGGGGTDTQYF. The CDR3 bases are TGTGCCAGCAGCTTAACCGCGACAGGGGGCGGGGGCACAGATACGCAGTATTTT.

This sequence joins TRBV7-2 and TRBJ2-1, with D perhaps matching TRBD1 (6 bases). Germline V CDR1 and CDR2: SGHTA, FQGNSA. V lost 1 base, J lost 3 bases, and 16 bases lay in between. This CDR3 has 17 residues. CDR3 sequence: CASSLGRQEAYYNEQFF. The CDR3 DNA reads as TGTGCCAGCAGCTTAGGACGACAGGAGGCCTACTACAATGAGCAGTTCTTC.

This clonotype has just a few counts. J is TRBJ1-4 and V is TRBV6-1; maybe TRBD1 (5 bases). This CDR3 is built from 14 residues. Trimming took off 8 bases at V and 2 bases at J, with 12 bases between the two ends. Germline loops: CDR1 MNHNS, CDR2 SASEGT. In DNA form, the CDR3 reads TGTGCCAGCTCAATCCGGGACACTAATGAAAAACTGTTTTTT. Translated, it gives CASSIRDTNEKLFF.